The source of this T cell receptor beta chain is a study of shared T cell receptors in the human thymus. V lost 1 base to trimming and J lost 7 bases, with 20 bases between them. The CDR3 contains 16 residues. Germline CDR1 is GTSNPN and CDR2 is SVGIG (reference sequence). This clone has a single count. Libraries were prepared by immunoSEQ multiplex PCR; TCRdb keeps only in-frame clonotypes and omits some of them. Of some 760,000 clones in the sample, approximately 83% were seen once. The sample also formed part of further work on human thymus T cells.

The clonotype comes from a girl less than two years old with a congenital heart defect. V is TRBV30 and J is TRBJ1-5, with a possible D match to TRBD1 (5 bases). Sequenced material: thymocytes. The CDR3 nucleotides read TGTGCCTGGAGTGCTTCACGCCGGGGGGAACGACAGCCCCAGCATTTT. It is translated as CAWSASRRGERQPQHF.